This record looks at one T cell receptor (beta chain) sequence and its context. What it binds is not known. Primers: 60 Vbeta forward and 13 Jbeta reverse. Authors' methods: Around 10 million of the roughly 77 million unique TCR beta chains counted in a later analysis were shared. Assay: immunoSEQ multiplex PCR; the TCRdb copy retains only in-frame clones and omits some. That table supplies the V and J calls and clone size; D and trimming were determined from the DNA. Its clone listing holds about 67,000 clones. The source of the sample is a study of cytomegalovirus exposure and HLA in healthy donors. General study points: Accurate prediction of most subjects' HLA-A and HLA-B alleles from TCR beta sequences was reported. Sequencing depth roughly uniform across donors was assumed in presence/absence analyses. DRB1 had the most TCR associations and HLA-C the fewest, a later analysis found, with rates varying by HLA locus.

Germline V gene sequence: CDR1 SGHDT, CDR2 YYEEEE. J gave up 2 bases and V 3 bases, and 0 bases lay outside the gene matches. CDR3 size: 13 residues. The specimen sequenced was PBMCs. The V and J genes are TRBV5-6 and TRBJ2-7; 9 positions match TRBD1. The receptor's source is a man younger than 45 in good health and CMV-seropositive. The CDR3: CASSWTGAYEQYF. In DNA, the CDR3 is TGTGCCAGCAGCTGGACAGGGGCCTACGAGCAGTACTTC.